These 4 T cell receptor beta chains share one sample of origin, sequenced in a study of PD-L1 blockade in urothelial cancer (TCRdb year 2017). Library method: the immunoSEQ multiplex PCR assay. TCRdb re-hosts the immuneACCESS table, in-frame sequences only. Its copies lack some clones; in the studies checked, an unresolved V gene accounts for under half of them, and the cause for the rest is not known. This sample has 40,000 to 45,000 clones in its table, and around 83% of those were observed once. 2.5% to 3% of the sample comes from the top ten. Per the publication, the time point label means: peripheral blood 6 weeks after treatment start. Material: PBMCs, obtained around atezolizumab (anti-PD-L1) treatment. Receptor source: a man aged 70-80 years with urothelial cancer.

V gene TRBV6-1 combines with J gene TRBJ1-5; tentative D call: TRBD1 (5 bases). The V gene lost 6 bases and the J gene lost 3 bases, with 9 bases spanning the gap. The germline CDR1 and CDR2 sequences are MNHNS and SASEGT. This CDR3 has 13 residues. CDR3 DNA sequence: TGTGCCAGCAGAAGACAGAACAATCAGCCCCAGCATTTT. Its translation: CASRRQNNQPQHF.

The CDR3 nucleotides read TGTGCCAGCTCACCTCCGGCGGGGCCCCAAGAGACCCAGTACTTC. Translation: CASSPPAGPQETQYF. The genes are TRBV18 and TRBJ2-5, with D tentatively TRBD2 (6 bases). V lost 3 bases and J lost 1, with 12 bases in between. The CDR3 loop spans 15 amino acids. Germline-derived CDR1 and CDR2 are KGHSH and LQKENI.

This chain connects TRBV28 to TRBJ2-1; 12 bases agree with TRBD2. This CDR3 spans 16 amino acids. J lost 7 bases, V lost 2 bases, and 6 bases had no gene match. Germline CDR1 MDHEN, CDR2 SYDVKM. The CDR3 nucleotides read TGTGCCAGCAGTTTAAGCGGACTAGCGGGATCGAATGAGCAGTTCTTC. This sequence encodes CASSLSGLAGSNEQFF.

The genes are TRBV28 and TRBJ1-4, with 7 bases identical to TRBD1. The CDR3 spans 14 residues. Germline V gives CDR1 MDHEN, CDR2 SYDVKM. The V segment lost 6 bases and the J segment 8 bases; nucleotides outside the gene matches: 9. The CDR3 spells CASRSETGIEKLFF. CDR3 nucleotide sequence: TGTGCCAGCAGATCAGAGACAGGGATCGAAAAACTGTTTTTT.